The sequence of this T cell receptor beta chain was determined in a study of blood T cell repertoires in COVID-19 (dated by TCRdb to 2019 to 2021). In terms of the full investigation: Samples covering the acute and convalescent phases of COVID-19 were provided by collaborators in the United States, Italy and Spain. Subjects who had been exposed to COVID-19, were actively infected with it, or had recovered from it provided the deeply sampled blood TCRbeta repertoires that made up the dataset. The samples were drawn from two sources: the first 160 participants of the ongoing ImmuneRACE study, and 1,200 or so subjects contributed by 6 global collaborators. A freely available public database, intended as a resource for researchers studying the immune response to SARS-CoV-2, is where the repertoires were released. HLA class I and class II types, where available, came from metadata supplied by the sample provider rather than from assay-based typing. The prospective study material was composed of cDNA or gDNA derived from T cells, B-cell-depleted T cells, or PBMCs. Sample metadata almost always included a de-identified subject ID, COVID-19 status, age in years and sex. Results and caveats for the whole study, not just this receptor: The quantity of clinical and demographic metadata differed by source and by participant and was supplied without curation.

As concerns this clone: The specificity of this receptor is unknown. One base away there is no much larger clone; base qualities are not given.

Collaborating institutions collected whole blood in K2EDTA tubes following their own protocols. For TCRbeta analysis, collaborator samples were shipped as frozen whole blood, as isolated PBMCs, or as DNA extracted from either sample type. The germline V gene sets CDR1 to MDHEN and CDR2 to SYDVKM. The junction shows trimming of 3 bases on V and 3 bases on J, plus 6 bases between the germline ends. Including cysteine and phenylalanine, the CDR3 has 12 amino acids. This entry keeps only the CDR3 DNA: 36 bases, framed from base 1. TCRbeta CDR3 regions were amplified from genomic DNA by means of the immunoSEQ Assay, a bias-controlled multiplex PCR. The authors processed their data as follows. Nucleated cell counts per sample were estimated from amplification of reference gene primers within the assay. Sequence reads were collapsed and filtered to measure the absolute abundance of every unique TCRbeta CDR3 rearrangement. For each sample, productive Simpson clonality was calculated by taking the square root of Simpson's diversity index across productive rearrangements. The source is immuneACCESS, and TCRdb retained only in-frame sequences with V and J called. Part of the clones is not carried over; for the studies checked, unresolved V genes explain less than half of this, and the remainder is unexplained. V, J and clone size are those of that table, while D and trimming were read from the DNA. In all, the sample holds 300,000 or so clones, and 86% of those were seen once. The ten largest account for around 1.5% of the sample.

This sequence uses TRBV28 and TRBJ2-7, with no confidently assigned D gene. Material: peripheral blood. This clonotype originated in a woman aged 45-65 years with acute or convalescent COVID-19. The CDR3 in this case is CASSFHIYEQYF. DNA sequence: TGTGCCAGCAGTTTTCACATCTACGAGCAGTACTTC.